Presented here are 11 T cell receptor beta chains from one specimen sequenced in a study of regulatory dendritic cells for organ transplantation. Their recognized antigens are unknown. Sequencing used immunoSEQ multiplex PCR; TCRdb keeps in-frame clones, though not all of them. The top ten hold more than 3% of the sample, which has about 20,000 clones, under 80% seen once. Sorted subsets were CFSE-labeled and cultured less than six days with allogeneic dendritic cells. Sequenced: memory CD4+ T cells from blood cultured with regulatory dendritic cells. Subset specified: CD45RO+ memory T cells. These receptors were taken from a human donor in good health.

The chain carries TRBV4-3 and TRBJ1-5; D not certain. The V and J ends lost 0 bases and 4 bases respectively, with 4 bases between them. The CDR3 has 13 amino acids. CDR1 and CDR2 (germline): LGHNA, YSLEER. As DNA, the CDR3 is TGCGCCAGCAGCCAAGATACTAATCAGCCCCAGCATTTT. This codes for CASSQDTNQPQHF.

CDR3 amino acids: CASSLAAATNEKLFF. The CDR3 coding sequence is TGTGCCAGCAGCCTCGCAGCGGCAACTAATGAAAAACTGTTTTTT. V usage is TRBV4-2 and J usage is TRBJ1-4; D is undetermined. This CDR3 is built from 15 residues. Germline CDR1 reads LGHNA; CDR2 reads YNFKEQ. Trimming shortened V by 4 bases and J by 0 bases, and 9 bases separated the two germline ends.

The rearrangement uses TRBV19 and TRBJ2-3; D tentatively fits TRBD1 or TRBD2 (7 bases each). Per the germline V gene, CDR1 is LNHDA and CDR2 is SQIVND (reference sequence). V dropped 2 bases and J dropped 4 bases, with 16 bases sitting between them. There are 16 residues in the CDR3. The CDR3, as DNA: TGTGCCAGTAGTATATCAGGGGGGGCTTTGCCAGATACGCAGTATTTT. It translates to CASSISGGALPDTQYF.

The genes are TRBV27 and TRBJ2-5, with 7 positions matching TRBD1. Trimming at V came to 2 bases and at J to 4 bases, leaving 4 bases not matched to a gene. The germline CDR1 and CDR2 sequences are MNHEY and SMNVEV (reference sequence). The CDR3 extends over 14 amino acids. Written as DNA, the CDR3 is TGTGCCAGCAGTTTAGACAGGGAACGAGAGACCCAGTACTTC. Translating it yields CASSLDRERETQYF.

This clone has only one observation. The chain joins TRBV30 to TRBJ2-5; D is perhaps TRBD1 or TRBD2 (5 bases each). The CDR3 loop spans 14 amino acids. The V gene lost 2 bases and the J gene lost 5 bases, with 15 bases spanning the gap. Germline CDR1 is GTSNPN and CDR2 is SVGIG (reference sequence). Here the CDR3 DNA reads TGTGCCTGGAGTCCCTGGGACCGACGGGAGACCCAGTACTTC. Translation gives CAWSPWDRRETQYF.

The rearrangement links TRBV28 to TRBJ1-3, with D hard to call. The V gene's germline CDR1 is MDHEN and CDR2 SYDVKM. The V end lost 6 bases, the J end lost 8 bases, and 8 bases lay between the germline ends. The CDR3 loop spans 11 amino acids. For the CDR3, the DNA is TGTGCCAGCAGAAGGGTGGACACCATATATTTT. Its translation: CASRRVDTIYF.

The chain combines TRBV2 with TRBJ2-1; D is possibly TRBD1 or TRBD2 (9 bases each). Germline CDR1 and CDR2: SNHLY and FYNNEI. CDR3 length: 18 amino acids. V was pared by 4 bases and J by 10 bases, with 29 bases between. CDR3 bases: TGTGCCAGCAGTGGGGACAGGGCTTGGCGGGAGGGCCGGGGAGAGCAGTTCTTC. Protein sequence: CASSGDRAWREGRGEQFF.

This chain connects TRBV7-2 to TRBJ2-7; tentative D call: TRBD1 (6 bases). Germline CDR1 SGHTA, CDR2 FQGNSA. This CDR3 spans 16 amino acids. V lost 3 bases, J lost 0 bases, and 15 bases lay in between. The CDR3 here is CASSFSPDSISYEQYF. The CDR3 nucleotides are TGTGCCAGCAGCTTTTCTCCGGACAGCATCTCCTACGAGCAGTACTTC.

The genes are TRBV30 and TRBJ1-2; D might be TRBD1 (5 bases). CDR1 GTSNPN and CDR2 SVGIG come from the germline V gene (reference sequence). The ends were cut back, 0 bases at V and 2 bases at J, with 13 bases in the middle. The CDR3 length is 15 residues. CDR3 protein: CAWSVLGGGNYGYTF. CDR3 in DNA: TGTGCCTGGAGTGTACTCGGGGGAGGGAACTATGGCTACACCTTC.

The rearrangement joins TRBV29-1 to TRBJ1-1; TRBD1 might be the D (6 bases). Trimming removed 3 bases at V and 4 bases at J, with 9 bases between. Per germline, CDR1 SQVTM and CDR2 ANQGSEA. The CDR3 length is 12 residues. This chain's CDR3 is CSVEGAGTEAFF. CDR3 DNA: TGCAGCGTTGAGGGGGCCGGCACTGAAGCTTTCTTT.

V usage is TRBV27 and J usage is TRBJ2-5; TRBD2 matches 14 bases. The CDR3 runs 16 residues. V lost 8 bases and J lost 5; bases outside the gene matches: 10. Germline values: CDR1 MNHEY, CDR2 SMNVEV (reference sequence). CDR3 in amino acids: CASGRLAGGIRETQYF. CDR3 bases: TGTGCCAGCGGGAGACTAGCGGGGGGGATTCGGGAGACCCAGTACTTC.